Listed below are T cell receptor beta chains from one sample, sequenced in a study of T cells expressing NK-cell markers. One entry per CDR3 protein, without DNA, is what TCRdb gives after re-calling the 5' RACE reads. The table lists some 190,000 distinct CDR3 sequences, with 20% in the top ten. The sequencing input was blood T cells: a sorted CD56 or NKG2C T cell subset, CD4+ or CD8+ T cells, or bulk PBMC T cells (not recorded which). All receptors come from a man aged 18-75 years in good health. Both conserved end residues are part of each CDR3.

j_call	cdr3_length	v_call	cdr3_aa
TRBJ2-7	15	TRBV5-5	CASSLRGAGIYEQYF
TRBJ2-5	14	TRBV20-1	CSAREVAGGETQYF
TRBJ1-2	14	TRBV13	CASSLAPDRGGYTF
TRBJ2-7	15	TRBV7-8	CASSLGTELYYEQYF
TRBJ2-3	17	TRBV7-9	CASSRYCTGGLSDTQYF
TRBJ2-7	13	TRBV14	CASSQAGYYEQYF
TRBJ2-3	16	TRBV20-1	CSARVAGGHSTDTQYF
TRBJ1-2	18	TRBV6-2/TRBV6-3	CASTPGRGQGASDYGYTF
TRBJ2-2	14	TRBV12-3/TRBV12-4	CASTLPSFPGELFF
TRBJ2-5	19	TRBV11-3	CASSTTTHPIPLPKETQYF
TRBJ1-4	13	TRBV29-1	CSVSLGGNEKLFF
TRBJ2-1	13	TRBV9	CASSGTGLNEQFF
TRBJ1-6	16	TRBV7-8	CASSLSPQGGYSPLHF
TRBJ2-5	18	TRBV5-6	CASSLAIFLGGRGETQYF
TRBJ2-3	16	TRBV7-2	CASSHLVAGVTDTQYF
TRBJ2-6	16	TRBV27	CASSTRTGVGANVLTF
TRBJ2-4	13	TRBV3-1	CASSQDAANIQYF
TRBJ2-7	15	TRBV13	CASSPSRDRGHEQYF
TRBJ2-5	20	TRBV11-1	CASSLGVDRGIVTSEETQYF
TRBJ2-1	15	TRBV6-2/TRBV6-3	CASSYSAGVYNEQFF
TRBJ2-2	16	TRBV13	CASSPTRDRGTGELFF
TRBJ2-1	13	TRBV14	CASSLGRLNEQFF
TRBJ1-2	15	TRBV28	CASSFRRQGGHGYTF
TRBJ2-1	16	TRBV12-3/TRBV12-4	CASSEGLAAYYNEQFF